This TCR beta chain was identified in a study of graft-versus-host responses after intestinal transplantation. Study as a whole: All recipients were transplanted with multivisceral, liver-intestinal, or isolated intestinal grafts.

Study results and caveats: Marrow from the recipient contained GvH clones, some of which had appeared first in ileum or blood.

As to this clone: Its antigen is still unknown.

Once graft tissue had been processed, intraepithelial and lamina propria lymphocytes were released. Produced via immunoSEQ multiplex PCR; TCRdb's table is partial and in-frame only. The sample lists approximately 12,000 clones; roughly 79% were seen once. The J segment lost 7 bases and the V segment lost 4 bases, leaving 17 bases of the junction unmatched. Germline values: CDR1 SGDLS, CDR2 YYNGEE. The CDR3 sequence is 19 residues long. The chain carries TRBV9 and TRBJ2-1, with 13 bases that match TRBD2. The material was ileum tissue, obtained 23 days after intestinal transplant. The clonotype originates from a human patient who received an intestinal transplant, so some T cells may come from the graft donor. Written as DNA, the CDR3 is TGTGCCAGCAGCCCCCCCGGGACTAGCGGGGCCGCTATGCGGAATGAGCAGTTCTTC. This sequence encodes CASSPPGTSGAAMRNEQFF.